This T cell receptor beta chain comes out of a study of cytomegalovirus exposure and HLA in healthy donors. Study background: Unique TCRs numbering about 85 million, obtained from HLA-typed donors, made up an early data release.

Primers included in the PCR were 60 Vbeta and 13 Jbeta primers. The table came from immunoSEQ multiplex PCR; TCRdb's copy has only in-frame clones and leaves some out. The repertoire holds 95,000 to 120,000 clones, with approximately 83% as singletons. Germline CDR1 and CDR2: SEHNR and FQNEAQ (reference sequence). The CDR3 spans 16 residues. V dropped 5 bases and J dropped 3 bases, with 19 bases sitting between them. As concerns this clone: The antigen is unknown.

Study observations and caveats: TCR beta chains numbering some 160 were designated cytomegalovirus-associated. Per a later analysis, about 15,000 TCR beta sequences showed association with HLA alleles at 0.05 false discovery rate. Among the sequence variants, a highly shared cluster was likely an artifact of sequencing.

Sample: PBMCs. The chain couples TRBV7-9 to TRBJ1-1; D perhaps matches TRBD1 (5 bases). This receptor was taken from a woman aged 18-29 years in good health and CMV-seronegative. The CDR3 DNA follows: TGTGCCAGCAGCCCCCCGCAGGGTTATAGTGACACTGAAGCTTTCTTT. Translating it yields CASSPPQGYSDTEAFF. The entire variable domain, with the rest obtained from reference TRBV7-9 and TRBJ1-1, is as follows: DTGVSQNPRHKITKRGQNVTFRCDPISEHNRLYWYRQTLGQGPEFLTYFQNEAQLEKSRLLSDRFSAERPKGSFSTLEIQRTEQGDSAMYLCASSPPQGYSDTEAFFGQGTRLTVV.